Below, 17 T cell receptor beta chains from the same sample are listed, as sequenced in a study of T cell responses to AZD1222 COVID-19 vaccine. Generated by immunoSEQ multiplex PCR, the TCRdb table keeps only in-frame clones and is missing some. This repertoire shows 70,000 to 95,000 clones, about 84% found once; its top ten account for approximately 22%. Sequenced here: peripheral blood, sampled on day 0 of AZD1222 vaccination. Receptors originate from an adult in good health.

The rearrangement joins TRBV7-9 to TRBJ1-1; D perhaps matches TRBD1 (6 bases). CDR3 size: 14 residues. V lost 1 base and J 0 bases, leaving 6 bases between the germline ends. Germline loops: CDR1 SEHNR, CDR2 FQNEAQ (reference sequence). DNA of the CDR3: TGTGCCAGCAGCTTAGGACAGGTGAACACTGAAGCTTTCTTT. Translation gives CASSLGQVNTEAFF.

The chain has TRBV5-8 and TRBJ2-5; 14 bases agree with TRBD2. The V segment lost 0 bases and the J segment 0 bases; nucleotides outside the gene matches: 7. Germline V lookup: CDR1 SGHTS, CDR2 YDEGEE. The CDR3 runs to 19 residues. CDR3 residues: CASSLGLAGGPKDQETQYF. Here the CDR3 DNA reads TGTGCCAGCAGCTTGGGACTAGCGGGAGGGCCGAAGGACCAAGAGACCCAGTACTTC.

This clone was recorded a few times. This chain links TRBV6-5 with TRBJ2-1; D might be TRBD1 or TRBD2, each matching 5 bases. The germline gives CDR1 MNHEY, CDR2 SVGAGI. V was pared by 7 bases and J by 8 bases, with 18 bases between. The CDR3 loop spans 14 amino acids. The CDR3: CASTSGRAVDEQFF. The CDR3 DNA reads TGTGCCAGCACCTCGGGGCGGGCGGTCGATGAGCAGTTCTTC.

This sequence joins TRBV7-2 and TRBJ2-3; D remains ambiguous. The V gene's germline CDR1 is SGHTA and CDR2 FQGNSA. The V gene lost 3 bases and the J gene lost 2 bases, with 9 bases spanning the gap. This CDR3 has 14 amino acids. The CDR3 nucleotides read TGTGCCAGCAGCTTCCTGATTAACACAGATACGCAGTATTTT. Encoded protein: CASSFLINTDTQYF. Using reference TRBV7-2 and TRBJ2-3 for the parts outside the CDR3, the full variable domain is GAGVSQSPSNKVTEKGKDVELRCDPISGHTALYWYRQSLGQGLEFLIYFQGNSAPDKSGLPSDRFSAERTGGSVSTLTIQRTQQEDSAVYLCASSFLINTDTQYFGPGTRLTVL.

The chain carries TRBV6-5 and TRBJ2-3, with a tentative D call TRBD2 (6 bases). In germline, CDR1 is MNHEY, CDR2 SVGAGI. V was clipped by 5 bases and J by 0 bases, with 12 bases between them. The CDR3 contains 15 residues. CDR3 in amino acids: CASSPTDYSTDTQYF. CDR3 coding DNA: TGTGCCAGCAGTCCCACGGACTACAGCACAGATACGCAGTATTTT.

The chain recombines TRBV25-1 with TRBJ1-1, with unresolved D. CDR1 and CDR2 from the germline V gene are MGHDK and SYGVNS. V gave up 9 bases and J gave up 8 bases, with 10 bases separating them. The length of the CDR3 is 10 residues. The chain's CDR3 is CASSDGEAFF. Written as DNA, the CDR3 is TGTGCCAGTTCCGATGGGGAAGCTTTCTTT.

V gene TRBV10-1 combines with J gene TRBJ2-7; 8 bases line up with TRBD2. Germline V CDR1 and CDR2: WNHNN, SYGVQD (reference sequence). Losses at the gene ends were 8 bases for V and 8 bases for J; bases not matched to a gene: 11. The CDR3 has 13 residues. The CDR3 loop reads CASSQNRLAKQYF. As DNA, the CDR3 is TGCGCCAGCTCCCAAAATCGACTAGCGAAGCAGTACTTC.

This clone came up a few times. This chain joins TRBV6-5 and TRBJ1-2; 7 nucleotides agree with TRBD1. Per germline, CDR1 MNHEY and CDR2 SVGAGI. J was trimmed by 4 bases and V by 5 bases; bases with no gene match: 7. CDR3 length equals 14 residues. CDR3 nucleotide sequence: TGTGCCAGCAGTAGCGACAGGGAGGGCTATGGCTACACCTTC. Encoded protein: CASSSDREGYGYTF.

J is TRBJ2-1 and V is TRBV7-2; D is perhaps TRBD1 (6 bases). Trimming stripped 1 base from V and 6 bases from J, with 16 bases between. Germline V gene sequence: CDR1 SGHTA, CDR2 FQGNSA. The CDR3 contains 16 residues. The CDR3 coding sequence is TGTGCCAGCAGCTTAGAAGGGACAAGAATTTTCAATGAGCAGTTCTTC. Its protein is CASSLEGTRIFNEQFF.

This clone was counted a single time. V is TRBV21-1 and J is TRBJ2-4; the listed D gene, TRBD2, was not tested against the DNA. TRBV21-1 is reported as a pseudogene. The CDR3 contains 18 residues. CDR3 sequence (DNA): TGTGCCAGCAGCAAGGTAGCGGGGGGCCTACTAGCCAAAAACATTCAGTACTTC. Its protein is CASSKVAGGLLAKNIQYF.

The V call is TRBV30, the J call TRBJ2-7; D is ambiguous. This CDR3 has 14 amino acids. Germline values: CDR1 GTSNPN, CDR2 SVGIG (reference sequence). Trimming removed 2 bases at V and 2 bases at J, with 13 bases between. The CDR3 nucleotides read TGTGCCTGGAGTCGACCGGGCCGTGCCTACGAGCAGTACTTC. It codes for CAWSRPGRAYEQYF. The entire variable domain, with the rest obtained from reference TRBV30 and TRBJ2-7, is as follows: SQTIHQWPATLVQPVGSPLSLECTVEGTSNPNLYWYRQAAGRGLQLLFYSVGIGQISSEVPQNLSASRPQDRQFILSSKKLLLSDSGFYLCAWSRPGRAYEQYFGPGTRLTVT.

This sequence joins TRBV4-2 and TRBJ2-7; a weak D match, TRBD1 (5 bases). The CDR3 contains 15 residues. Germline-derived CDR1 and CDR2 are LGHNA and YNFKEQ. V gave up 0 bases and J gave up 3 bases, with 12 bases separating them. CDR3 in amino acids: CASSQDGAGFYEQYF. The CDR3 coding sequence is TGTGCCAGCAGCCAAGATGGGGCAGGATTCTACGAGCAGTACTTC.

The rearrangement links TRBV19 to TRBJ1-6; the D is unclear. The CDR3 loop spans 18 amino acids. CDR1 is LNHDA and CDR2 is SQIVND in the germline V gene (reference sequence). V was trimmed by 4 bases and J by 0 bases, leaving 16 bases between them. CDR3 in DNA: TGTGCCAGTAGTAGTCGGGCCTCCGGTGGCTCCTATAATTCACCCCTCCACTTT. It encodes CASSSRASGGSYNSPLHF.

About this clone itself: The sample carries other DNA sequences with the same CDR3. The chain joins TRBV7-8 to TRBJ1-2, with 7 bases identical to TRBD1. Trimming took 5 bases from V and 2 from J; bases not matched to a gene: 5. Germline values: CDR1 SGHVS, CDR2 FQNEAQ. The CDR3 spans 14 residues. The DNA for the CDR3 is TGTGCCAGCAGCCCCCGGACAGGCAACTATGGCTACACCTTC. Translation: CASSPRTGNYGYTF.

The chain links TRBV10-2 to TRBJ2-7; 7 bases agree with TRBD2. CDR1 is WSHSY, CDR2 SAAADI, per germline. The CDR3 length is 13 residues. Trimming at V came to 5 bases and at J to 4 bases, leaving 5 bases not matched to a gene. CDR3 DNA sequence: TGCGCCAGCAGTACAGCGGGACCATACGAGCAGTACTTC. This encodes CASSTAGPYEQYF.

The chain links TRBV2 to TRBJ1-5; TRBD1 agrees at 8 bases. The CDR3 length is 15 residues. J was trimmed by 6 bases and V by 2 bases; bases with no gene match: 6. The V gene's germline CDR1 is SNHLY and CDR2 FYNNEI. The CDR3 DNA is TGTGCCAGCAGTGAATCACAGGGGGGACCTCAGCCCCAGCATTTT. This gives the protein CASSESQGGPQPQHF.

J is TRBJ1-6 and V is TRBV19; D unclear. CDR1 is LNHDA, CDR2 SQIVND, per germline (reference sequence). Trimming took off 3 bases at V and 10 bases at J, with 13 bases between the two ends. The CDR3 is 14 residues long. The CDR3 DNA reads TGTGCCAGTAGTATCGACCTCGGTGGGTCACCCCTCCACTTT. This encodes CASSIDLGGSPLHF.